This T cell receptor beta chain comes out of a study of OX40 agonist ivuxolimab in advanced cancers. Using immunoSEQ multiplex PCR, the repertoire was profiled, and TCRdb retains in-frame clones only, with some absent. The repertoire holds about 90,000 clones, with around 90% as singletons. Germline V gene lookup returns CDR1 ENHRY and CDR2 SYGVKD. The CDR3 totals 15 residues. V lost 8 bases to trimming and J lost 2 bases, with 17 bases between them. The input for sequencing was CD4+ or CD8+ T cells sorted from blood, taken in a trial of the OX40 agonist ivuxolimab. The chain joins TRBV10-3 to TRBJ2-3, with D perhaps TRBD1 or TRBD2 (5 bases each). The TCR originated in an adult with an advanced solid tumor such as melanoma, head and neck, liver or kidney cancer. In DNA form, the CDR3 reads TGTGCCATCGCCCTTAGAGGGGATAACACAGATACGCAGTATTTT. Its protein is CAIALRGDNTDTQYF.